This T cell receptor (beta chain) was sequenced during a study of cytomegalovirus exposure and HLA in healthy donors. Study-wide results and caveats: In a later analysis, HLA-associated beta chains showed higher expansion and lower generation probabilities than comparable chains. Earlier results showed most TCR beta V segments being productive about 87% or about 30% of the time.

PCR primers comprised 60 Vbeta and 13 Jbeta primers. Libraries were prepared by immunoSEQ multiplex PCR; TCRdb keeps only in-frame clonotypes and omits some of them. The sample has 120,000 or so clones; 75% to 85% are singletons. This clone was counted once. Its antigen is undetermined. The CDR3 runs 15 residues. After removal of 5 bases from V and 4 bases from J, the junction contained 4 bases not matched to a gene. CDR1 is MNHNS, CDR2 SASEGT, per germline. The J gene is TRBJ2-5, the V gene TRBV6-1; TRBD2 agrees at 13 bases. The specimen sequenced was PBMCs. The TCR originated in a woman between 45 and 65 years old in good health and CMV-seropositive. The CDR3 DNA is TGTGCCAGCAGTCGACTAGCGGGAGGCGGAGAGACCCAGTACTTC. It is translated as CASSRLAGGGETQYF.